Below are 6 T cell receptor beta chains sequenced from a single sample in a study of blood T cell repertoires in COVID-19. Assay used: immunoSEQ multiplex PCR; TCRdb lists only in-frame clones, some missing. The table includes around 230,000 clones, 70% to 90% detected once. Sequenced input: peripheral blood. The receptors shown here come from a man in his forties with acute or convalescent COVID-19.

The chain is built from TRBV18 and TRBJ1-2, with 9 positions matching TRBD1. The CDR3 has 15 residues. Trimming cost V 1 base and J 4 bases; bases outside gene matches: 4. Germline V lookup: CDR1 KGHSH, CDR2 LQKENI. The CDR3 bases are TGTGCCAGCTCACCACGGGACAGGGATATCTATGGCTACACCTTC. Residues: CASSPRDRDIYGYTF.

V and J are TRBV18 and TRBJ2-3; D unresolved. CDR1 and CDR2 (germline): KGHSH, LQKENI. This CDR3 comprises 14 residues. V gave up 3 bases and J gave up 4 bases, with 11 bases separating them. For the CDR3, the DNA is TGTGCCAGCTCACCGGAGTTGGCGGCAGATACGCAGTATTTT. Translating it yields CASSPELAADTQYF.

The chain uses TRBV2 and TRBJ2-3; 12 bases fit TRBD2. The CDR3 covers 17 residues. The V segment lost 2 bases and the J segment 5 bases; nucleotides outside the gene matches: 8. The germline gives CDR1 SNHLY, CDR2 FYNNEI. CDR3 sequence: CASSEYASGGAVDTQYF. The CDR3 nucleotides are TGTGCCAGCAGTGAATATGCTAGCGGGGGGGCGGTAGATACGCAGTATTTT.

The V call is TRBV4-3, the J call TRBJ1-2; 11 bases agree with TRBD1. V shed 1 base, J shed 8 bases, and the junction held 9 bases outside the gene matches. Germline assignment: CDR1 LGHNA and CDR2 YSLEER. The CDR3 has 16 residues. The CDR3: CASSQGRTGGHRGYTF. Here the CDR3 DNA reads TGCGCCAGCAGCCAAGGCCGGACAGGGGGCCATCGGGGCTACACCTTC.

CDR3 residues: CAWSVQAGQETQYF. Here the CDR3 DNA reads TGTGCCTGGAGTGTACAGGCCGGCCAAGAGACCCAGTACTTC. This chain connects TRBV30 to TRBJ2-5; possible D gene TRBD1, 5 bases. Deletions cut 0 bases from V and 1 base from J, with 9 bases between. Germline V lookup: CDR1 GTSNPN, CDR2 SVGIG (reference sequence). The CDR3 has 14 amino acids. Full variable domain (remainder filled in from reference TRBV30 and TRBJ2-5): SQTIHQWPATLVQPVGSPLSLECTVEGTSNPNLYWYRQAAGRGLQLLFYSVGIGQISSEVPQNLSASRPQDRQFILSSKKLLLSDSGFYLCAWSVQAGQETQYFGPGTRLLVL.

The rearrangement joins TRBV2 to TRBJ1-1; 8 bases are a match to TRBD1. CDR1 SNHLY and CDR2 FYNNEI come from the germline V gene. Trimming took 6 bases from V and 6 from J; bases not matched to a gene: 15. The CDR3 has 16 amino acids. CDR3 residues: CASRAGGTGLGAEAFF. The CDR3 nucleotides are TGTGCCAGCAGAGCTGGGGGGACAGGCCTTGGGGCTGAAGCTTTCTTT.